This TCR beta chain was observed in a study of tumor-infiltrating lymphocytes in primary liver carcinoma. From unsorted bulk tissue weighing about 20-33 mg, DNA and RNA were co-extracted. The J segment lost 13 bases and the V segment lost 8 bases, leaving 12 bases of the junction unmatched. CDR3 length: 14 amino acids. The template, about 550 ng total RNA, yielded TCR beta cDNA made with a constant-region primer. Modified slightly, ARM-PCR produced TCR beta libraries over three nested multiplex PCR rounds. A C-beta reverse primer and TRBV1-TRBV30 forward primers served in each of the first two PCR rounds, at about 9 cycles apiece. TCRdb analysed the multiplex PCR reads with MiXCR anew, one entry per CDR3 protein. The sample records roughly 80,000 distinct CDR3 sequences, approximately 72% being singletons.

The TCR sequence derives from a man aged 35-49 years with primary liver carcinoma and hepatitis B virus infection. Sequencing input: liver tumor tissue from sampling region 1. Sample subset: tumor region T1, superior pole. The V call is TRBV12-3 or TRBV12-4, the J call TRBJ2-1, with 12 bases identical to TRBD2. The CDR3 DNA sequence: TGTGCCAGCCAGACTAGCGGGAGTCTCAACGAACAGTTCTTC. This encodes CASQTSGSLNEQFF.